The subject of this entry is one T cell receptor (beta chain). The sample is drawn from a study of T-cell reconstitution after alpha-beta-depleted transplantation in children. TCRbeta library construction was performed incorporating unique molecular identifiers. TCRdb reanalysed the PCR reads using MiXCR and keeps one entry per CDR3 protein. The sample lists roughly 200,000 distinct CDR3 sequences, 8% to 10% occurring once. V lost 0 bases and J lost 2; bases outside the gene matches: 4. The CDR3 extends over 17 amino acids. Per the germline V gene, CDR1 is SGHRS and CDR2 is YFSETQ. The chain links TRBV5-1 to TRBJ2-2; 10 bases are shared with TRBD2. The TCR originated in a human donor who donated a stem cell graft to a child with acute lymphoblastic leukemia. Sequencing used PBMCs from the stem cell graft donor, obtained from the stem cell graft. The CDR3 loop reads CASSLVPSGRNTGELFF. CDR3 bases: TGCGCCAGCAGCTTGGTCCCTAGCGGGAGAAACACCGGGGAGCTGTTTTTT.